This T cell receptor (beta chain) emerged from a study of CD8+ T cells in alopecia areata. Alopecia areata patients had lesional scalp punch biopsies and peripheral blood taken from them. This clone was detected only a few times. It was cDNA, reverse transcribed from extracted RNA, that served as the sequencing template. Data came from immunoSEQ multiplex PCR; TCRdb stores just in-frame clones and leaves some out. Of around 7,300 clones in the sample, roughly two thirds were seen once. V lost 3 bases to trimming and J lost 3 bases, with 21 bases between them. Germline V gene lookup returns CDR1 SEHNR and CDR2 FQNEAQ (reference sequence). The CDR3 spans 18 residues.

The sample consisted of skin, taken at week 0. The rearrangement links TRBV7-9 to TRBJ1-5, with a weak D call TRBD1 (6 bases). The receptor was isolated from a human donor with alopecia areata. As DNA, the CDR3 is TGTGCCAGCAGCTTCGCGGGGGCGGGGGGCAGGAACAATCAGCCCCAGCATTTT. Its protein is CASSFAGAGGRNNQPQHF.